This T cell receptor beta chain was observed in a study of response to subunit inactivated influenza vaccine. Overall study results and limits: After each seasonal influenza vaccination, few new T cells are recruited, the authors suggested.

TCRdb redid the calling of the RT-PCR reads with MiXCR, one entry per CDR3 protein. The sample contains about 780,000 distinct CDR3 sequences, around 18% of which appear only once. A few counts support this clonotype. Its antigen is undetermined. J was trimmed by 9 bases and V by 7 bases; bases with no gene match: 5. CDR3 length equals 12 residues. The V gene's germline CDR1 is DFQATT and CDR2 SNEGSKA (reference sequence). The receptor was derived from a man aged 50 or older who received an inactivated influenza vaccine. The V gene is TRBV20-1, the J gene TRBJ2-1; 11 bases match TRBD2. Sequencing was performed on PBMCs from blood, taken approximately 5 days after vaccination. The CDR3 region is CSVGTSGSEQFF. The CDR3 DNA reads as TGCAGTGTTGGGACTAGCGGCAGTGAGCAGTTCTTC.